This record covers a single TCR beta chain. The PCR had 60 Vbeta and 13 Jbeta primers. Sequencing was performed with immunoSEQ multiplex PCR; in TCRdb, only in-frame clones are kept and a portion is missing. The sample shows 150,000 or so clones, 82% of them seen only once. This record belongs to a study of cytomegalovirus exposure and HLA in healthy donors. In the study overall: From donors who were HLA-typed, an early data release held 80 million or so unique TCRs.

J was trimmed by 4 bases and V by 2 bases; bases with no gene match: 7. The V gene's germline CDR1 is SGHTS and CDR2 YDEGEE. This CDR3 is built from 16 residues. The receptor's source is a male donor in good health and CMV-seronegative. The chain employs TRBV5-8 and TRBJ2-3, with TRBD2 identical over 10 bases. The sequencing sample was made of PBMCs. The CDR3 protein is CASSFLAGAFADTQYF. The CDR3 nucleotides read TGTGCCAGCAGCTTTCTAGCGGGAGCCTTCGCAGATACGCAGTATTTT.